This TCR beta chain was retrieved from a study of blood T cell repertoires in COVID-19. Across the whole study: Acute and convalescent COVID-19 samples came from the United States, Italy and Spain.

The data were produced by immunoSEQ multiplex PCR, yet TCRdb's version contains in-frame clones alone and is incomplete. The sample has about 96,000 clones, around 84% seen once. The CDR3 is 14 amino acids. Germline V gene lookup returns CDR1 SGHTA and CDR2 FQGNSA. The ends were cut back, 0 bases at V and 4 bases at J, with 7 bases in the middle. Sequenced sample: peripheral blood. The chain employs TRBV7-2 and TRBJ2-1; D is possibly TRBD1 (5 bases). This TCR came from a woman aged 55-70 years with acute or convalescent COVID-19. The CDR3 protein is CASSLATGYNEQFF. The DNA of the CDR3 is TGTGCCAGCAGCTTAGCTACAGGATACAATGAGCAGTTCTTC.